This T cell receptor beta chain emerged from a study of T cell responses to AZD1222 COVID-19 vaccine. Study-level results: Clonal diversity may have been underestimated, and the donors were mostly white British, with more females than males. Among AZD1222 vaccinees, only 5 to 7 were seropositive at baseline. Two doses of AZD1222 preceded a rise in Spike-specific TCR breadth and depth.

V lost 1 base, J lost 9 bases, and 14 bases lay in between. Per the germline V gene, CDR1 is KGHDR and CDR2 is SFDVKD. This CDR3 is 14 amino acids long. Here immunoSEQ multiplex PCR was the method, and the copy in TCRdb shows in-frame clones only, minus some. The table lists under 200,000 clones, over 75% of them singletons. As for this clone: Antigen specificity is unknown.

This receptor was taken from an adult in good health. The genes are TRBV24-1 and TRBJ1-1; possibly TRBD1 for D (5 bases). The sequences come from peripheral blood, collected on day 0 of AZD1222 vaccination. CDR3 sequence reads: CATSDFEGKGKAFF. The CDR3 coding sequence is TGTGCCACCAGTGATTTTGAGGGGAAGGGGAAAGCTTTCTTT.